The subject of this entry is one T cell receptor (beta chain). Data came from immunoSEQ multiplex PCR; TCRdb stores just in-frame clones and leaves some out. The sample has about 83,000 clones, about 96% seen once. Trimming took 3 bases from V and 0 from J; bases not matched to a gene: 14. The CDR3 is made up of 18 amino acids. Germline V lookup: CDR1 SGDLS, CDR2 YYNGEE. The data are from a study of technical replicates of blood from several donors. This TCR came from a human donor in good health. Sequencing input: T cells isolated from PBMCs. The V gene is TRBV9, the J gene TRBJ1-2; TRBD1 matches at 7 bases. The CDR3 DNA reads as TGTGCCAGCAGCGCGCACGTGGGTAGACAGGGAGCTAACTATGGCTACACCTTC. It is translated as CASSAHVGRQGANYGYTF.